What follows is one T cell receptor (beta chain) and its context. The data are from a study of blood T cell repertoires in COVID-19. The CDR3 consists of 18 residues. Germline trimming cut 5 bases from V and 2 bases from J; bases unmatched to any gene: 11. The germline CDR1 and CDR2 sequences are MDHEN and SYDVKM. Data came from immunoSEQ multiplex PCR; TCRdb stores just in-frame clones and leaves some out. The data show roughly 160,000 clones, less than 85% seen once. The sequenced sample consisted of PBMCs or T cells enriched from blood (not recorded which). This TCR was sampled from a man aged 45-60 years who had recovered from COVID-19. The chain links TRBV28 to TRBJ2-1; 11 nucleotides line up with TRBD1. The CDR3 nucleotides are TGTGCCAGCAGTGGTAATCAAGGGGACAGGGGGACCTACAATGAGCAGTTCTTC. Translated: CASSGNQGDRGTYNEQFF.